This T cell receptor (beta chain) derives from a study of shared clonotypes between healthy human individuals. In the case of this clone: Its antigen is unknown.

The repertoire was sequenced with immunoSEQ multiplex PCR; TCRdb's copy has only in-frame clones and lacks some. Of over 950,000 clones listed, approximately 80% were seen once; the top ten hold 0.89%. The study, taken as a whole, reports: What rarefaction showed was incomplete sorted-subset sequencing despite large depth.

Germline values: CDR1 SGDLS, CDR2 YYNGEE. CDR3 length: 15 residues. V was clipped by 3 bases and J by 0 bases, with 10 bases between them. Sequenced sample: memory CD4+ T cells from PBMCs. Subset meaning: CD45RA-negative fraction. The V and J genes are TRBV9 and TRBJ1-3; D not certain. The TCR originated in a man between 18 and 29 years old in good health. Some clones in this sample may be carry-over from other donors' samples. The CDR3 sequence: CASSATPTSGNTIYF. CDR3 DNA sequence: TGTGCCAGCAGCGCCACACCTACCTCTGGAAACACCATATATTTT.